This TCR beta chain was retrieved from a study of T cells expressing NK-cell markers. The study, taken as a whole, reports: In a handful of donors, dominant clonotypes made up roughly 25-60.1% of CD3+CD56-NKG2C+ cells.

Germline V CDR1 and CDR2: SGHAT, FQNNGV. This CDR3 comprises 14 residues. After re-calling the 5' RACE reads, TCRdb lists one entry per CDR3 protein, DNA absent. There are a few hundred thousand distinct CDR3 sequences in the sample, with under 1.5% held by the top ten. As concerns this clonotype: Its antigen remains unknown.

V usage is TRBV11-2 and J usage is TRBJ2-1. Material for sequencing was blood T cells: a sorted CD56 or NKG2C T cell subset, CD4+ or CD8+ T cells, or bulk PBMC T cells (not recorded which). The sequence was collected from a woman in her fifties or sixties in good health. CDR3 region: CASSLDPLGNEQFF.